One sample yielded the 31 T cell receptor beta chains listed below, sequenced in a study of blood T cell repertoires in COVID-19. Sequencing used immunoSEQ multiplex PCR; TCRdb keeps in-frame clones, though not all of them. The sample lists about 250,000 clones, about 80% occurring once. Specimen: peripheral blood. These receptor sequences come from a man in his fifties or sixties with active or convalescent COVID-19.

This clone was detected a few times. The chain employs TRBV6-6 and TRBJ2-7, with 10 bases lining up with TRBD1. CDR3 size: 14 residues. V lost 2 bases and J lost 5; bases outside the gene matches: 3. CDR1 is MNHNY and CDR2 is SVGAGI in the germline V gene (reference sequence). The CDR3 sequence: CASSYVDRGDEQYF. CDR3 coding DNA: TGTGCCAGCAGTTACGTGGACAGGGGGGACGAGCAGTACTTC.

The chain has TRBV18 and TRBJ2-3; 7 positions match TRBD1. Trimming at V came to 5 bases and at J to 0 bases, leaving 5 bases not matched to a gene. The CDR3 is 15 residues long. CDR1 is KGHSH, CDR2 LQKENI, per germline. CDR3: CASSEGQTSTDTQYF. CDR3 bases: TGTGCCAGCTCAGAGGGACAGACTAGCACAGATACGCAGTATTTT.

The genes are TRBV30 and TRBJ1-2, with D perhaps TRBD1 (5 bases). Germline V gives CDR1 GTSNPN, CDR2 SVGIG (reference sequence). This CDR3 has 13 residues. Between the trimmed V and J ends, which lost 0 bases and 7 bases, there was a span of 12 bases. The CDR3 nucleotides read TGTGCCTGGAGTGTATCGGGGGAGGGTGGCTACACCTTC. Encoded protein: CAWSVSGEGGYTF.

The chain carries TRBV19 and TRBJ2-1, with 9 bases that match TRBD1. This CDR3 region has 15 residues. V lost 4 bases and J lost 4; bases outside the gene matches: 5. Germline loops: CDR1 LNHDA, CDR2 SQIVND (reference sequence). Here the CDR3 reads CASSTRQGVYNEQFF. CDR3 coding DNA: TGTGCCAGTAGTACCCGACAGGGGGTGTACAATGAGCAGTTCTTC.

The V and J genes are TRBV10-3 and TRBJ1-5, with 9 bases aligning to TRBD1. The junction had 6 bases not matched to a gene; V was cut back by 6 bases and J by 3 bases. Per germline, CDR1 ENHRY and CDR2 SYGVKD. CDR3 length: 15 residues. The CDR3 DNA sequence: TGTGCCATCAGCCGGACAGGGGATAACAATCAGCCCCAGCATTTT. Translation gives CAISRTGDNNQPQHF.

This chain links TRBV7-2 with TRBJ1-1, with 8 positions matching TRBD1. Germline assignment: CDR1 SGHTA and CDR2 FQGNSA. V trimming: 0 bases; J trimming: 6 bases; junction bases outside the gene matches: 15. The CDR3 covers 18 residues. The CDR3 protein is CASSLAWHRGSIIPEAFF. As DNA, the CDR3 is TGTGCCAGCAGCTTAGCGTGGCACAGGGGGAGTATAATACCTGAAGCTTTCTTT.

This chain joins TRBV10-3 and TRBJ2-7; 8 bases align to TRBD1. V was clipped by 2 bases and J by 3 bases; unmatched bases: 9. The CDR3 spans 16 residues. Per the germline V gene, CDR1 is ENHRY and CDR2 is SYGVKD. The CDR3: CAISEPGQGQGYEQYF. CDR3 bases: TGTGCCATCAGTGAGCCCGGACAGGGCCAGGGCTACGAGCAGTACTTC.

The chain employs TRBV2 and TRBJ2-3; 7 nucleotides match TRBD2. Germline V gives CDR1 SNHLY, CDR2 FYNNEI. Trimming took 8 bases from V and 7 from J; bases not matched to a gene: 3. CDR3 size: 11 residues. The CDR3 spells CASELANTQYF. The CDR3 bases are TGTGCCAGCGAACTAGCGAATACGCAGTATTTT.

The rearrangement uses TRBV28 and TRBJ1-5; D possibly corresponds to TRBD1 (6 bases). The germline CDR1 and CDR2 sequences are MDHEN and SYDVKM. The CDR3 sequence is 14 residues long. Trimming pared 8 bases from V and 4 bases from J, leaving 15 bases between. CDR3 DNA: TGTGCCAGCGTGGGGGCCTTCGATAATCAGCCCCAGCATTTT. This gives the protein CASVGAFDNQPQHF.

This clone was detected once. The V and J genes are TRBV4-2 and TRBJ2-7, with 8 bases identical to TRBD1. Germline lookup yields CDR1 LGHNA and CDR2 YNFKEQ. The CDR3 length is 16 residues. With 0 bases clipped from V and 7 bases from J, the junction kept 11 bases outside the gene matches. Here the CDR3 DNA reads TGTGCCAGCAGCCAAGATCGACGGCAGGGGGCTCAGGAGCAGTACTTC. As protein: CASSQDRRQGAQEQYF.

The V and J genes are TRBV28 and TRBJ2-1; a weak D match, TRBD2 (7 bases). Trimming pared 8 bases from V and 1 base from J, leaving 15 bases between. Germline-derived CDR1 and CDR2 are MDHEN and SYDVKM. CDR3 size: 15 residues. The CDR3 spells CASLKGGGSYNEQFF. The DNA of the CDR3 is TGTGCCAGCCTCAAAGGGGGGGGATCCTACAATGAGCAGTTCTTC.

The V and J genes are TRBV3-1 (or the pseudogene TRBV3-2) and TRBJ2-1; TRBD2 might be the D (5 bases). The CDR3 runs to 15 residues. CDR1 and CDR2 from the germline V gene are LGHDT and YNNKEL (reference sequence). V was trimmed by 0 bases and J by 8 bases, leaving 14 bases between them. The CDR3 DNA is TGTGCCAGCAGCCAAGAAGGGCTAGCCCGGGATGAGCAGTTCTTC. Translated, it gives CASSQEGLARDEQFF.

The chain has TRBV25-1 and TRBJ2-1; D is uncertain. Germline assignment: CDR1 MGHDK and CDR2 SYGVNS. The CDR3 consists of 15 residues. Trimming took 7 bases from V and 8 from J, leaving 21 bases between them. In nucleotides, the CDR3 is TGTGCCAGCATCCCCCCGGAGCCTCCCCGACATGAGCAGTTCTTC. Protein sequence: CASIPPEPPRHEQFF.

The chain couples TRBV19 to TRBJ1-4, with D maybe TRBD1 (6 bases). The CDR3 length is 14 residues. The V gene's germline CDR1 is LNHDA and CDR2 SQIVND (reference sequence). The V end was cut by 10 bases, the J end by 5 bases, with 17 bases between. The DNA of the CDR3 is TGTGCCACCTCCCCGCCGACAGGAAATGAAAAACTGTTTTTT. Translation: CATSPPTGNEKLFF.

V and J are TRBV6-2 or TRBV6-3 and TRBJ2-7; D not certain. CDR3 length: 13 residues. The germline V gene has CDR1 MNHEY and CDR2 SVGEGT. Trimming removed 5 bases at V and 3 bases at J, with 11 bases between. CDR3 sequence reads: CASSRSLLYEQYF. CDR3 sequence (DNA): TGTGCCAGCAGTCGGTCTTTACTCTACGAGCAGTACTTC.

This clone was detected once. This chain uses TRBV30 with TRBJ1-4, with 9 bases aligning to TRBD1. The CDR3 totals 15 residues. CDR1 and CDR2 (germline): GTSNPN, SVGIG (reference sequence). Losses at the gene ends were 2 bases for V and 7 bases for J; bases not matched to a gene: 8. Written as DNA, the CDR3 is TGTGCCTGGAGTATGGGGACAGGGCTCATTGAAAAACTGTTTTTT. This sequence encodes CAWSMGTGLIEKLFF.

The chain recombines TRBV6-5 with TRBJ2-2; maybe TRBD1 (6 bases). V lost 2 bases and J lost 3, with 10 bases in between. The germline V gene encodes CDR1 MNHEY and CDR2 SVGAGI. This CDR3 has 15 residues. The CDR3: CASSYMGAHTGELFF. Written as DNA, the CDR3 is TGTGCCAGCAGTTACATGGGGGCGCACACCGGGGAGCTGTTTTTT.

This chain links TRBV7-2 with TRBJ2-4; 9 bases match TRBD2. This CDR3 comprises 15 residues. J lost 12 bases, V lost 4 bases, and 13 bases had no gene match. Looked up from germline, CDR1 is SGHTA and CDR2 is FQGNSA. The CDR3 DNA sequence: TGTGCCAGCAGCTCGCGGGGGGGATCTCCAAACGGTCAGTACTTC. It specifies CASSSRGGSPNGQYF.

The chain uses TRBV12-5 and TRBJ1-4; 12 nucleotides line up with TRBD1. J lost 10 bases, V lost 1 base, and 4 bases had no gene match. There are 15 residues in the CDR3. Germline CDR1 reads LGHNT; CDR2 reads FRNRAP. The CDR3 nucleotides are TGTGCTAGTGGTTTGGCCGGGACAGGGGGCAGAAAACTGTTTTTT. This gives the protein CASGLAGTGGRKLFF. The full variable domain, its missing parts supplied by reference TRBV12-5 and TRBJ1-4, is DARVTQTPRHKVTEMGQEVTMRCQPILGHNTVFWYRQTMMQGLELLAYFRNRAPLDDSGMPKDRFSAEMPDATLATLKIQPSEPRDSAVYFCASGLAGTGGRKLFFGSGTQLSVL.

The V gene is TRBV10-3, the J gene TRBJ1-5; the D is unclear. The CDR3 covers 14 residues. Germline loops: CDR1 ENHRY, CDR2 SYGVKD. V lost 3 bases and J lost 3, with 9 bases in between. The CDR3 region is CAISENSNNQPQHF. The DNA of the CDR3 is TGTGCCATCAGTGAAAATAGCAACAATCAGCCCCAGCATTTT.

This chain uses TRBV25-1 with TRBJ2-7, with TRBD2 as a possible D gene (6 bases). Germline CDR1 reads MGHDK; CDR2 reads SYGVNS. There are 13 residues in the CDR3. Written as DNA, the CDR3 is TGTGGGACCACGGGGACTTTAACCTACGAGCAGTACTTC. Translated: CGTTGTLTYEQYF.

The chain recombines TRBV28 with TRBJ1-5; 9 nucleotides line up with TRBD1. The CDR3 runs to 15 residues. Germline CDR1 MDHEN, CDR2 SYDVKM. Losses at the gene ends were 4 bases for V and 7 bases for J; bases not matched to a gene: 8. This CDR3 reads CASSSPRTGGQPQHF. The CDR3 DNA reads TGTGCCAGCAGTTCACCCAGAACAGGGGGCCAGCCCCAGCATTTT. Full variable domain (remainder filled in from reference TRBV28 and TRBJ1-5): DVKVTQSSRYLVKRTGEKVFLECVQDMDHENMFWYRQDPGLGLRLIYFSYDVKMKEKGDIPEGYSVSREKKERFSLILESASTNQTSMYLCASSSPRTGGQPQHFGDGTRLSIL.

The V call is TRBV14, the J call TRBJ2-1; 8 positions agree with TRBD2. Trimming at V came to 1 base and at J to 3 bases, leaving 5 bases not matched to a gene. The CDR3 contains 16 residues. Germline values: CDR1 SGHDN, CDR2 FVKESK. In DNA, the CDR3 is TGTGCCAGCAGCCAAGTTCCGGGGGGGTTCTACAATGAGCAGTTCTTC. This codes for CASSQVPGGFYNEQFF.

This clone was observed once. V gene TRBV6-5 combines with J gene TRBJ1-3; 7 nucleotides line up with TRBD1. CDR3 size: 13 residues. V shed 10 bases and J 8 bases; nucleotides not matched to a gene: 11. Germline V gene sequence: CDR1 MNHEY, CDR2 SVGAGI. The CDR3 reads CAISTGKVDTIYF. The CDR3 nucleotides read TGTGCCATCTCGACAGGGAAGGTGGACACCATATATTTT.

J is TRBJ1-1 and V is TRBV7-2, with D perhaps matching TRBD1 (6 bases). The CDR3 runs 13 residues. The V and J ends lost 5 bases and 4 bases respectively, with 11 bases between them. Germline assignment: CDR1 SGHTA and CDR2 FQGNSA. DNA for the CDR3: TGTGCCAGCAGCCGTGGGACAACCACTGAAGCTTTCTTT. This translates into CASSRGTTTEAFF.

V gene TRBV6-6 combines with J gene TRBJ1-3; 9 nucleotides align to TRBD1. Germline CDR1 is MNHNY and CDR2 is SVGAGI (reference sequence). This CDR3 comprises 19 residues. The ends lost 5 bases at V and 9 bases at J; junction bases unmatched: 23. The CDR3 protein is CASSPQGARSALRGGTIYF. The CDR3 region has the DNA TGTGCCAGCAGTCCACAGGGGGCGCGGAGTGCTCTGAGGGGAGGCACCATATATTTT.

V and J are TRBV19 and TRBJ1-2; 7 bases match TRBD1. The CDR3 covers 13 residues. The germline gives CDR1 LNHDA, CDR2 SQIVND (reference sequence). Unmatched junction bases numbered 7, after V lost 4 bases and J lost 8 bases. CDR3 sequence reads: CASSTDRVSGYTF. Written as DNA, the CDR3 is TGTGCCAGTAGTACCGACAGGGTGAGCGGCTACACCTTC.

The CDR3 DNA sequence: TGTGCCAGCAACCCGGACAGGGGTTATTCACCCCTCCACTTT. Its protein product is CASNPDRGYSPLHF. The rearrangement joins TRBV6-6 to TRBJ1-6; 9 nucleotides match TRBD1. The CDR3 extends over 14 amino acids. Trimming took 7 bases from V and 8 from J; bases not matched to a gene: 6. Germline values: CDR1 MNHNY, CDR2 SVGAGI (reference sequence).

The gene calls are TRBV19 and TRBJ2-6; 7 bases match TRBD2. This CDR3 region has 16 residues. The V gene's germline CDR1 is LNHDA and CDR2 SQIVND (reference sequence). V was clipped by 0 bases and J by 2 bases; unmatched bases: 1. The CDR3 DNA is TGTGCCAGTAGTATAGATGGGAGGGCTGGGGCCAACGTCCTGACTTTC. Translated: CASSIDGRAGANVLTF.

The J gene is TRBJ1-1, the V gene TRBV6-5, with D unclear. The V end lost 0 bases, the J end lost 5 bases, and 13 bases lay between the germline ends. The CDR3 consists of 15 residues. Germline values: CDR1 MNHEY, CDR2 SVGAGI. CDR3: CASSYSRFDGTEAFF. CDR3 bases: TGTGCCAGCAGTTACTCAAGGTTCGACGGGACTGAAGCTTTCTTT.

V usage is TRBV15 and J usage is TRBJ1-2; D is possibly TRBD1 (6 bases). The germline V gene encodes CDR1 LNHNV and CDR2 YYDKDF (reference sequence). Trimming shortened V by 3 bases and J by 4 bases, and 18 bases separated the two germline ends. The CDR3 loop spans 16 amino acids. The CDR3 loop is CATSSGRQAKTYGYTF. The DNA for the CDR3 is TGTGCCACCAGCAGCGGTCGACAGGCCAAAACCTATGGCTACACCTTC.